This TCR beta chain is drawn from a study of cytomegalovirus exposure and HLA in healthy donors. Study findings and constraints: About 87% or about 30% of the time was how often most TCR beta V segments were productive, according to an earlier analysis.

This clone occurred a few times. Its antigen remains unidentified. V was cut by 7 bases and J by 6 bases, with 8 bases left in between. The CDR3 consists of 11 residues. Germline V CDR1 and CDR2: SNHLY, FYNNEI. The PCR made use of 60 Vbeta and 13 Jbeta primers. The table came from immunoSEQ multiplex PCR; TCRdb's copy has only in-frame clones and leaves some out. The sample carries approximately 88,000 clones, 60% to 80% recorded once. Sequenced: PBMCs. This TCR was recovered from a man aged 30-40 years in good health and CMV-seronegative. V gene TRBV2 combines with J gene TRBJ2-3; possible D gene TRBD1, 5 bases. The CDR3 loop reads CASTGLDTQYF. The CDR3 nucleotides are TGTGCCAGCACAGGGTTGGATACGCAGTATTTT.